What follows is one T cell receptor (beta chain) and its context. The CDR3 is 14 amino acids. Per germline, CDR1 MRHNA and CDR2 SNTAGT. V was clipped by 2 bases and J by 9 bases, with 11 bases between them. The sample is drawn from a study of blood T cell repertoires in COVID-19. Individuals aged 18 to 89 years were recruited from 24 US areas. Cohort allocation depended upon clinical history that participants reported. Participants in the exposed group had met a COVID-19 case in the 2 weeks before joining the study. How the authors handled the data: Amplification with reference gene primers provided the estimates of nucleated cell counts. Sequencing was performed with immunoSEQ multiplex PCR; in TCRdb, only in-frame clones are kept and a portion is missing. That table supplies the V and J calls and clone size; D and trimming were determined from the DNA. The sample carries 220,000 or so clones, 90% recorded once.

V gene TRBV6-4 combines with J gene TRBJ1-6; possible D gene TRBD1, 5 bases. Sequencing used PBMCs or T cells enriched from blood (not recorded which). The clonotype comes from a man aged 25-45 years who had been exposed to COVID-19. CDR3 bases: TGTGCCAGCAGTGACGGACACGGGAGTTCACCCCTCCACTTT. It specifies CASSDGHGSSPLHF.